The 14 T cell receptor beta chains below come from one sample, sequenced in a study of cytomegalovirus exposure and HLA in healthy donors. Primers: 60 Vbeta forward and 13 Jbeta reverse. Sequencing used immunoSEQ multiplex PCR; TCRdb keeps in-frame clones, though not all of them. The table has about 73,000 clones, roughly 70% seen once; the top ten hold 9.5% to 15%. The specimen was PBMCs. Receptors were obtained from a man between 65 and 80 years old in good health and CMV-seronegative.

The gene calls are TRBV19 and TRBJ2-2, with D perhaps TRBD2 (8 bases). Germline V gives CDR1 LNHDA, CDR2 SQIVND (reference sequence). V was cut by 6 bases and J by 7 bases, with 24 bases left in between. The CDR3 has 17 residues. The CDR3 region has the DNA TGTGCCAGTAGGAGGGGGCAGGGGACTAGATTAAGCGGGGAGCTGTTTTTT. This gives the protein CASRRGQGTRLSGELFF. Looking up the rest from reference TRBV19 and TRBJ2-2 gives the full variable domain: DGGITQSPKYLFRKEGQNVTLSCEQNLNHDAMYWYRQDPGQGLRLIYYSQIVNDFQKGDIAEGYSVSREKKESFPLTVTSAQKNPTAFYLCASRRGQGTRLSGELFFGEGSRLTVL.

This clone was counted a few times. The gene calls are TRBV4-3 and TRBJ1-2, with D possibly matching TRBD1 (5 bases). CDR1 and CDR2 (germline): LGHNA, YSLEER. The V end lost 0 bases, the J end lost 8 bases, and 13 bases lay between the germline ends. The CDR3 runs 14 residues. DNA of the CDR3: TGCGCCAGCAGCCAAGATCAAGGGGTCGGCGGCTACACCTTC. This codes for CASSQDQGVGGYTF.

CDR3 residues: CAWRLAGGVDTQYF. The CDR3 region has the DNA TGTGCCTGGAGACTAGCGGGGGGAGTAGATACGCAGTATTTT. The V gene is TRBV30, the J gene TRBJ2-3, with 12 bases lining up with TRBD2. The CDR3 length is 14 residues. V was pared by 3 bases and J by 5 bases, with 3 bases of the junction left unmatched. Germline V CDR1 and CDR2: GTSNPN, SVGIG (reference sequence).

This clone was seen once. CDR3 sequence: CASSRTGTGGEQYF. DNA for the CDR3: TGTGCCAGCAGTCGAACCGGGACAGGAGGCGAGCAGTACTTC. V gene TRBV27 combines with J gene TRBJ2-7, with 8 bases lining up with TRBD1. In germline, CDR1 is MNHEY, CDR2 SMNVEV (reference sequence). Trimming removed 5 bases from V and 6 bases from J; junction bases left unmatched: 9. The CDR3 length is 14 residues.

This sequence joins TRBV18 and TRBJ1-1; D uncertain. This CDR3 is built from 12 residues. The V gene lost 3 bases and the J gene lost 2 bases, with 4 bases spanning the gap. The germline V gene encodes CDR1 KGHSH and CDR2 LQKENI. This CDR3 is CASSPTNTEAFF. CDR3 DNA: TGTGCCAGCTCACCTACTAACACTGAAGCTTTCTTT.

V and J are TRBV5-1 and TRBJ2-7; D might be TRBD1 (6 bases). Trimming removed 10 bases from V and 2 bases from J, with 16 bases in between. Germline-derived CDR1 and CDR2 are SGHRS and YFSETQ. CDR3 length: 13 amino acids. The CDR3 region is CASSRDTTYEQYF. The CDR3 DNA follows: TGCGCCTCCAGCAGGGACACGACCTACGAGCAGTACTTC.

The chain joins TRBV7-2 to TRBJ1-6, with 9 bases that match TRBD1. This CDR3 has 17 residues. Looked up from germline, CDR1 is SGHTA and CDR2 is FQGNSA. Trimming cost V 0 bases and J 9 bases; bases outside gene matches: 9. The CDR3 DNA follows: TGTGCCAGCAGCTTAGCGCTTGGGACAGGGATTGGTTCACCCCTCCACTTT. Protein sequence: CASSLALGTGIGSPLHF.

Concerning this clone itself: The germline gene is not matched at one end of the junction; a read error may be the cause. V usage is TRBV7-9 and J usage is TRBJ1-2; 8 bases match TRBD1. The CDR3 sequence is 13 residues long. CDR1 and CDR2 from the germline V gene are SEHNR and FQNEAQ (reference sequence). The DNA of the CDR3 is TGTTCCAGCAGCCGGCAGGGGGCAGATGGCTACACCTTC. Translating gives CSSSRQGADGYTF.

The rearrangement links TRBV9 to TRBJ1-5; a possible D gene is TRBD1 (5 bases). Germline CDR1 and CDR2: SGDLS and YYNGEE. The CDR3 has 14 amino acids. V lost 3 bases to trimming and J lost 2 bases, with 9 bases between them. Here the CDR3 reads CASSAGGGNQPQHF. CDR3 bases: TGTGCCAGCAGCGCGGGGGGGGGCAATCAGCCCCAGCATTTT.

This rearrangement joins TRBV25-1 to TRBJ2-7, with TRBD1 as a possible D gene (5 bases). CDR1 MGHDK and CDR2 SYGVNS come from the germline V gene. The V and J ends lost 1 base and 2 bases respectively, with 12 bases between them. The length of the CDR3 is 15 residues. The CDR3 reads CASSEFEGAAYEQYF. In DNA, the CDR3 is TGTGCCAGCAGTGAATTTGAAGGGGCGGCCTACGAGCAGTACTTC.

The chain is built from TRBV5-1 and TRBJ2-7, with D perhaps matching TRBD1 (6 bases). V lost 3 bases and J 6 bases, leaving 22 bases between the germline ends. The CDR3 is made up of 16 amino acids. Germline CDR1 is SGHRS and CDR2 is YFSETQ. This CDR3 is CASSYTGTRSMGEQYF. In DNA, the CDR3 is TGCGCCAGCAGCTATACCGGGACAAGGAGTATGGGCGAGCAGTACTTC.

The chain links TRBV19 to TRBJ2-1, with 12 bases that match TRBD2. The J segment lost 8 bases and the V segment lost 4 bases, leaving 6 bases of the junction unmatched. Germline assignment: CDR1 LNHDA and CDR2 SQIVND (reference sequence). The CDR3 consists of 15 residues. The CDR3 DNA reads TGTGCCAGTAGTACTAAGGGACTAGCGGGCTATGAGCAGTTCTTC. As protein: CASSTKGLAGYEQFF. The whole variable domain, remainder taken from reference TRBV19 and TRBJ2-1, is DGGITQSPKYLFRKEGQNVTLSCEQNLNHDAMYWYRQDPGQGLRLIYYSQIVNDFQKGDIAEGYSVSREKKESFPLTVTSAQKNPTAFYLCASSTKGLAGYEQFFGPGTRLTVL.

This clone came up a few times. The gene calls are TRBV10-1 and TRBJ2-1; 7 bases are shared with TRBD2. This CDR3 is built from 15 residues. The ends lost 0 bases at V and 3 bases at J; junction bases unmatched: 2. Per germline, CDR1 WNHNN and CDR2 SYGVQD (reference sequence). The CDR3 DNA reads TGCGCCAGCAGTGAGTCGGGCGGGGGCTACAATGAGCAGTTCTTC. It translates to CASSESGGGYNEQFF.

Only a few counts were recorded for this clone. The chain uses TRBV7-9 and TRBJ2-7, with 7 bases aligning to TRBD1. Germline V gene lookup returns CDR1 SEHNR and CDR2 FQNEAQ (reference sequence). This CDR3 region has 14 residues. Losses at the gene ends were 5 bases for V and 5 bases for J; bases not matched to a gene: 9. The CDR3 DNA follows: TGTGCCAGCAGCAAAATCGGACAGGCTGACGAGCAGTACTTC. It yields the protein CASSKIGQADEQYF.